This T cell receptor beta chain stems from a study of OX40 agonist ivuxolimab in advanced cancers. Notes on the study in general: Still undetermined is the antigen specificity of the expanded peripheral T cells.

Measured with immunoSEQ multiplex PCR; TCRdb has only the in-frame clones, and not every one. The sample has fewer than 50,000 clones, over 75% seen once. As concerns this clone: Its antigen is unknown.

This clonotype was sampled from an adult with an advanced solid tumor such as melanoma, head and neck, liver or kidney cancer. The starting material was CD4+ or CD8+ T cells sorted from blood, obtained in a trial of the OX40 agonist ivuxolimab.

The CDR3 protein is CASSRLALSKPNTGELFF. CDR3 DNA sequence: TGTGCCAGCAGCCGACTGGCATTATCTAAACCGAACACCGGGGAGCTGTTTTTT. The V and J genes are TRBV7-2 and TRBJ2-2; unclear D gene. This CDR3 has 18 residues. The V gene lost 5 bases and the J gene lost 0 bases, with 19 bases spanning the gap. The germline gives CDR1 SGHTA, CDR2 FQGNSA.